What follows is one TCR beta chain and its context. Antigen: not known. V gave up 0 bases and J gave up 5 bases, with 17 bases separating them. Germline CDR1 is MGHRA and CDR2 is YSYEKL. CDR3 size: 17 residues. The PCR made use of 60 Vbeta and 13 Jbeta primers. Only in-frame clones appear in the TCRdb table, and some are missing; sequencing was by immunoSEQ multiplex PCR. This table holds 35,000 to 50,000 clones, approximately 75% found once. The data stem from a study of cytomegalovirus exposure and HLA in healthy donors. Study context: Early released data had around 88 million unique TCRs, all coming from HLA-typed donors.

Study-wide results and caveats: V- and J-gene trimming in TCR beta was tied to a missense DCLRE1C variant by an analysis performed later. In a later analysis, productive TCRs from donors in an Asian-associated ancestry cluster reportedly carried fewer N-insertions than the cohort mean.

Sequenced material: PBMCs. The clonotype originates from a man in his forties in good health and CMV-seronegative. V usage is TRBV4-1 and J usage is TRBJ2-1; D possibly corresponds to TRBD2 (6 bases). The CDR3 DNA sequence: TGCGCCAGCAGCCAAGATGGGGGGACCCCCCCAGACAATGAGCAGTTCTTC. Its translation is CASSQDGGTPPDNEQFF.